These T cell receptor beta chains were read from a single sample in a study of T-cell reconstitution after alpha-beta-depleted transplantation in children. TCRdb re-analysed the PCR reads in MiXCR, keeping a single row per CDR3 protein. The table has around 670,000 distinct CDR3 sequences, around 13% seen once. The sequenced sample was PBMCs, obtained before TCRalphabeta/CD19-depleted stem cell transplant. These receptors were collected from a girl aged 2-10 years with congenital amegakaryocytic thrombocytopenia, due to receive a stem cell transplant. Both conserved end residues are trimmed from each CDR3. The order of the fields is V gene, CDR3 protein.

v_call: TRBV5-5; cdr3_aa: ASSLRPGTVQETQY
v_call: TRBV12-3/TRBV12-4; cdr3_aa: ASSLFILAERLISYNEQF
v_call: TRBV15; cdr3_aa: ATSLKRNTGELF
v_call: TRBV7-2; cdr3_aa: ASSLGRGQYNEQF
v_call: TRBV5-1; cdr3_aa: ASHLSGQETQY
v_call: TRBV29-1; cdr3_aa: SVEGSGSPNTEAF
v_call: TRBV5-1; cdr3_aa: ASSLDSSRGYT
v_call: TRBV20-1; cdr3_aa: SSGLAGGYEQF
v_call: TRBV10-3; cdr3_aa: AISPGTGREKLF
v_call: TRBV29-1; cdr3_aa: SVLTSGISGRSYEQY
v_call: TRBV6-5; cdr3_aa: ASSYSGGVKLF
v_call: TRBV12-3/TRBV12-4; cdr3_aa: ASRSLRMVLAGDNNEQF
v_call: TRBV29-1; cdr3_aa: SVDDLYEQY
v_call: TRBV12-3/TRBV12-4; cdr3_aa: ASSLAGLAGKNIQY
v_call: TRBV4-1; cdr3_aa: ASSQSLPSRGEQF
v_call: TRBV14; cdr3_aa: ASSPGGGRGTEAF
v_call: TRBV7-2; cdr3_aa: ASSRGGQPYYGYT
v_call: TRBV4-1; cdr3_aa: ASSQLGQLYGYT
v_call: TRBV5-1; cdr3_aa: ASSSRRDRISGANVLT
v_call: TRBV7-9; cdr3_aa: ASCSSTFTYNEQF
v_call: TRBV5-1; cdr3_aa: ASSLVSGKRIDTQY
v_call: TRBV2; cdr3_aa: ASSVSEETQY
v_call: TRBV5-6; cdr3_aa: ASSFLTSYNEQF
v_call: TRBV6-1; cdr3_aa: ASSPPGRPAEAF
v_call: TRBV5-1; cdr3_aa: ASSYIPTTGGSTYNEQF
v_call: TRBV5-1; cdr3_aa: ASSSLSGDTQY
v_call: TRBV5-1; cdr3_aa: ASSFGTGMYEQY
v_call: TRBV28; cdr3_aa: ASSPPGRPPGELF
v_call: TRBV7-6; cdr3_aa: ASSLGLDAYEQY
v_call: TRBV6-1; cdr3_aa: ASRLTGDTEAF
v_call: TRBV4-1; cdr3_aa: ASSQGGTSVRNEQF
v_call: TRBV20-1; cdr3_aa: SALRTYEQY
v_call: TRBV14; cdr3_aa: ASSPHLGRELF